The sequence of this T cell receptor (beta chain) was determined in a study of blood T cells in healthy people across ages. Primers used in a second PCR of roughly 7 to 12 cycles were a sample-barcoded 5' primer and a J-beta primer mix. Each cDNA molecule carried a tag from a template-switch adaptor that contained 12 random nucleotides. TCRdb fed the 5' RACE reads into MiXCR, producing one record per CDR3 protein. This sample yields hundreds of thousands of distinct CDR3 sequences, of which roughly 60% are seen a single time; around 20% belongs to the top ten. General study results and limits: Versus aged donors, long-lived donors had higher diversity and more naive CD4+ cells. Without sorted subsets, naive and antigen-experienced compartments could not be conclusively compared.

Points on this clonotype: What it recognizes is unknown.

The authors extracted at least 6 micrograms of total RNA per sample. V gave up 2 bases and J gave up 6 bases; unmatched junction bases: 1. This CDR3 region has 15 residues. Germline CDR1 and CDR2: ENHRY and SYGVKD. This rearrangement joins TRBV10-3 to TRBJ2-1; 13 bases are a match to TRBD2. Sequenced sample: blood. The clonotype was recovered from a man under 40 in good health. The CDR3 bases are TGTGCCATCAGTGAGGGACTAGCGGGAGCCAATGAGCAGTTCTTC. Its translation: CAISEGLAGANEQFF.